A single sample is the source of the 20 T cell receptor beta chains below, sequenced in a study of blood T cell repertoires in COVID-19. Here immunoSEQ multiplex PCR was the method, and the copy in TCRdb shows in-frame clones only, minus some. The sample lists approximately 320,000 clones, approximately 90% seen once, with 8.9% in the top ten. The sequenced sample was PBMCs or T cells enriched from blood (not recorded which). These receptors were taken from a woman between 18 and 30 years old who had recovered from COVID-19.

The chain is built from TRBV6-2 or TRBV6-3 and TRBJ1-1; 7 bases agree with TRBD1. The germline CDR1 and CDR2 sequences are MNHEY and SVGEGT. V was pared by 5 bases and J by 3 bases, with 12 bases of the junction left unmatched. CDR3 length: 16 amino acids. The CDR3 sequence is CASSTASSDRDTEAFF. Here the CDR3 DNA reads TGTGCCAGCAGTACGGCCTCCTCCGACAGGGACACTGAAGCTTTCTTT.

This chain joins TRBV28 and TRBJ1-2; 11 nucleotides agree with TRBD1. This CDR3 comprises 17 residues. The V and J ends lost 2 bases and 4 bases, in that order; junction bases with no gene match: 9. Germline lookup yields CDR1 MDHEN and CDR2 SYDVKM. The CDR3 here is CASSLQGTGGRGYGYTF. DNA of the CDR3: TGTGCCAGCAGTTTACAGGGGACAGGGGGAAGGGGCTATGGCTACACCTTC.

This clone was seen only a few times. The chain is built from TRBV5-6 and TRBJ2-1; tentative D call: TRBD1 (6 bases). CDR3 length equals 17 residues. Trimming took off 3 bases at V and 2 bases at J, with 18 bases between the two ends. Germline CDR1 and CDR2: SGHDT and YYEEEE. DNA for the CDR3: TGTGCCAGCAGCTCAGTCCGGGTAGGGGGACCCTACAATGAGCAGTTCTTC. It is translated as CASSSVRVGGPYNEQFF.

V usage is TRBV15 and J usage is TRBJ1-1; 8 bases agree with TRBD1. The V gene end was trimmed by 0 bases and the J gene end by 2 bases; junction bases not matched to a gene: 20. Germline assignment: CDR1 LNHNV and CDR2 YYDKDF (reference sequence). The CDR3 has 21 amino acids. The CDR3 loop reads CATSRDPWQGAWTIHNTEAFF. CDR3 DNA sequence: TGTGCCACCAGCAGAGATCCTTGGCAGGGGGCGTGGACCATACACAACACTGAAGCTTTCTTT.

The gene calls are TRBV6-6 and TRBJ2-5; D remains ambiguous. Trimming removed 4 bases from V and 2 bases from J, with 14 bases in between. The CDR3 has 15 residues. CDR1 is MNHNY and CDR2 is SVGAGI in the germline V gene (reference sequence). The CDR3 here is CASSSPSAAQETQYF. DNA for the CDR3: TGTGCCAGCAGTTCCCCTAGTGCAGCACAAGAGACCCAGTACTTC.

The rearrangement uses TRBV5-1 and TRBJ1-1, with D tentatively TRBD1 (6 bases). Germline V lookup: CDR1 SGHRS, CDR2 YFSETQ. V shed 2 bases and J shed 5 bases, with 13 bases lying between them. This CDR3 region has 14 residues. This CDR3 is CASSFQGQGTEAFF. The CDR3 nucleotides read TGCGCCAGCAGCTTCCAGGGGCAAGGAACTGAAGCTTTCTTT.

The V gene is TRBV5-5, the J gene TRBJ2-2; 7 nucleotides line up with TRBD1. The germline gives CDR1 SGHKS, CDR2 YYEKEE (reference sequence). The CDR3 has 16 amino acids. J was trimmed by 2 bases and V by 1 base; bases with no gene match: 5. CDR3 coding DNA: TGTGCCAGCAGCTTGCCGACAGGGTCTAACACCGGGGAGCTGTTTTTT. This translates into CASSLPTGSNTGELFF. Drawing the rest from reference TRBV5-5 and TRBJ2-2, the complete variable domain is DAGVTQSPTHLIKTRGQQVTLRCSPISGHKSVSWYQQVLGQGPQFIFQYYEKEERGRGNFPDRFSARQFPNYSSELNVNALLLGDSALYLCASSLPTGSNTGELFFGEGSRLTVL.

The CDR3 nucleotides are TGTGCCAGCAGCCCAGACAGGGGTGGAAACACCATATATTTT. This sequence encodes CASSPDRGGNTIYF. V gene TRBV13 combines with J gene TRBJ1-3; 8 bases line up with TRBD1. The CDR3 is 14 residues long. Germline CDR1 PRHDT, CDR2 FYEKMQ (reference sequence). Germline trimming cut 5 bases from V and 3 bases from J; bases unmatched to any gene: 3.

J is TRBJ2-3 and V is TRBV5-5, with 8 bases fitting TRBD2. V shed 4 bases and J 4 bases; nucleotides not matched to a gene: 8. There are 15 residues in the CDR3. Germline assignment: CDR1 SGHKS and CDR2 YYEKEE (reference sequence). The chain's CDR3 is CASSAGTRVPDTQYF. For the CDR3, the DNA is TGTGCCAGCAGCGCCGGGACTAGAGTACCAGATACGCAGTATTTT. Full variable domain (remainder filled in from reference TRBV5-5 and TRBJ2-3): DAGVTQSPTHLIKTRGQQVTLRCSPISGHKSVSWYQQVLGQGPQFIFQYYEKEERGRGNFPDRFSARQFPNYSSELNVNALLLGDSALYLCASSAGTRVPDTQYFGPGTRLTVL.

The rearrangement joins TRBV7-9 to TRBJ1-1; 7 bases map to TRBD1. Germline loops: CDR1 SEHNR, CDR2 FQNEAQ (reference sequence). Losses at the gene ends were 4 bases for V and 7 bases for J; bases not matched to a gene: 15. This CDR3 has 16 residues. CDR3 amino acids: CASSSPTQGRRGEAFF. The CDR3 DNA follows: TGTGCCAGCAGCTCCCCGACACAGGGGAGACGTGGTGAAGCTTTCTTT.

The V and J genes are TRBV9 and TRBJ1-2; TRBD1 agrees at 10 bases. The CDR3 length is 14 residues. The germline V gene encodes CDR1 SGDLS and CDR2 YYNGEE. The trim removed 0 bases at V and 5 bases at J, leaving 1 base unmatched. This CDR3 reads CASSVVGQGYGYTF. The CDR3 nucleotides read TGTGCCAGCAGCGTAGTGGGACAGGGGTATGGCTACACCTTC. The variable domain in full, with the rest retrieved from reference TRBV9 and TRBJ1-2, is DSGVTQTPKHLITATGQRVTLRCSPRSGDLSVYWYQQSLDQGLQFLIQYYNGEERAKGNILERFSAQQFPDLHSELNLSSLELGDSALYFCASSVVGQGYGYTFGSGTRLTVV.

The rearrangement links TRBV7-2 to TRBJ1-1, with D possibly TRBD1 on 5 matching bases. CDR3 size: 13 residues. CDR1 and CDR2 (germline): SGHTA, FQGNSA. Trimming removed 1 base from V and 11 bases from J, with 14 bases in between. In DNA, the CDR3 is TGTGCCAGCAGCTTAGAGCTCAGGGAGGACGCTTTCTTT. Residues: CASSLELREDAFF.

This clone was found a few times. This rearrangement joins TRBV6-5 to TRBJ1-1; tentatively, D is TRBD1 (6 bases). The length of the CDR3 is 14 residues. Germline V gives CDR1 MNHEY, CDR2 SVGAGI. V lost 11 bases, J lost 2 bases, and 18 bases lay in between. The CDR3 region is CAAKTGQINTEAFF. In nucleotides, the CDR3 is TGTGCCGCGAAAACAGGACAGATAAACACTGAAGCTTTCTTT.

The chain employs TRBV4-2 and TRBJ1-2; D remains unclear. The ends were cut back, 0 bases at V and 8 bases at J, with 16 bases in the middle. The CDR3 is made up of 15 amino acids. Per germline, CDR1 LGHNA and CDR2 YNFKEQ. CDR3 in amino acids: CASSQDGSRSLGYTF. The CDR3 nucleotides read TGTGCCAGCAGCCAAGATGGTAGCAGATCCCTAGGCTACACCTTC.

The genes are TRBV4-3 and TRBJ1-3; 8 bases map to TRBD1. The CDR3 totals 17 residues. Trimming removed 1 base from V and 2 bases from J; junction bases left unmatched: 7. CDR1 is LGHNA and CDR2 is YSLEER in the germline V gene. CDR3 bases: TGCGCCAGCAGCCAAGTTCAGGGGGCGATTACTGGAAACACCATATATTTT. It translates to CASSQVQGAITGNTIYF.

V is TRBV4-1 and J is TRBJ1-1, with 8 nucleotides matching TRBD1. After removal of 1 base from V and 1 base from J, the junction contained 5 bases not matched to a gene. This CDR3 contains 16 residues. CDR1 is MGHRA, CDR2 YSYEKL, per germline. Here the CDR3 reads CASSQGLGQGNTEAFF. In DNA form, the CDR3 reads TGCGCCAGCAGCCAAGGACTTGGACAGGGGAACACTGAAGCTTTCTTT.

This chain uses TRBV11-3 with TRBJ1-2, with no clear D. CDR1 SGHNT and CDR2 YENEEA come from the germline V gene. Trimming removed 5 bases from V and 5 bases from J, with 15 bases in between. This CDR3 region has 14 residues. The CDR3 is CASSTGRLGYGYTF. In nucleotides, the CDR3 is TGTGCCAGCAGCACCGGGAGACTGGGATATGGCTACACCTTC.

The V call is TRBV7-9, the J call TRBJ2-1; 9 bases align to TRBD1. V trimming: 5 bases; J trimming: 8 bases; junction bases outside the gene matches: 7. Germline CDR1 and CDR2: SEHNR and FQNEAQ (reference sequence). The CDR3 length is 14 residues. DNA of the CDR3: TGTGCCAGCAGCACCCGGACAGGGGACGATGAGCAGTTCTTC. Translated, it gives CASSTRTGDDEQFF.

The chain has TRBV13 and TRBJ2-3, with D maybe TRBD2 (6 bases). V was clipped by 1 base and J by 2 bases, with 13 bases between them. The length of the CDR3 is 16 residues. Per germline, CDR1 PRHDT and CDR2 FYEKMQ (reference sequence). The CDR3: CASSLALRGTTDTQYF. CDR3 DNA: TGTGCCAGCAGCTTAGCCCTCCGGGGGACCACAGATACGCAGTATTTT.

The chain joins TRBV18 to TRBJ2-7; possibly TRBD1 for D (6 bases). Germline V gene sequence: CDR1 KGHSH, CDR2 LQKENI. The ends were cut back, 4 bases at V and 0 bases at J, with 16 bases in the middle. The CDR3 spans 16 residues. The CDR3 region has the DNA TGTGCCAGCTCACTCCTCCTAAGGGACACCTCCTACGAGCAGTACTTC. It specifies CASSLLLRDTSYEQYF. Full variable domain (rest looked up from reference TRBV18 and TRBJ2-7): NAGVMQNPRHLVRRRGQEARLRCSPMKGHSHVYWYRQLPEEGLKFMVYLQKENIIDESGMPKERFSAEFPKEGPSILRIQQVVRGDSAAYFCASSLLLRDTSYEQYFGPGTRLTVT.